Below are 27 T cell receptor beta chains sequenced from a single sample in a study of blood T cells in healthy people across ages. A sample-barcoded 5' primer and a J-beta primer mix were used in a second PCR of roughly 7 to 12 cycles. TCRdb re-called the 5' RACE reads through MiXCR, storing one row per CDR3 protein. The sample holds about 400,000 distinct CDR3 sequences, 50% to 60% seen once. Material for sequencing was blood. The receptors come from a man between 60 and 70 years old in good health.

This chain uses TRBV6-2 or TRBV6-3 with TRBJ2-5; D unresolved. CDR3 length equals 15 residues. V was shortened by 0 bases and J by 4 bases, with 12 bases between the two germline ends. Germline V gene sequence: CDR1 MNHEY, CDR2 SVGEGT. Here the CDR3 reads CASSYSGPSLETQYF. The CDR3 nucleotides read TGTGCCAGCAGTTACTCCGGGCCGAGTCTAGAGACCCAGTACTTC.

CDR3 bases: TGCGCCAGCATCCTCAGGGGGCGTGAAACTGAAGCTTTCTTT. It specifies CASILRGRETEAFF. This sequence joins TRBV10-2 and TRBJ1-1; 8 bases are a match to TRBD1. CDR3 size: 14 residues. Germline-derived CDR1 and CDR2 are WSHSY and SAAADI. V dropped 7 bases and J dropped 5; count of bases not matched to a gene: 9.

This chain uses TRBV20-1 with TRBJ2-5; TRBD2 matches 8 bases. This CDR3 region has 14 residues. V lost 0 bases to trimming and J lost 1 base; unmatched junction nucleotides: 1. Germline V gene sequence: CDR1 DFQATT, CDR2 SNEGSKA (reference sequence). The CDR3 nucleotides read TGCAGTGCTAGAGATCTAGCGGGCCAAGAGACCCAGTACTTC. Translated: CSARDLAGQETQYF.

The gene calls are TRBV6-2 or TRBV6-3 and TRBJ2-7; TRBD1 aligns across 10 bases. Trimming removed 6 bases from V and 1 base from J; junction bases left unmatched: 6. This CDR3 contains 15 residues. The germline V gene has CDR1 MNHEY and CDR2 SVGEGT. CDR3 sequence reads: CASRRLGQGSYEQYF. CDR3 nucleotide sequence: TGTGCCAGCAGGAGGCTGGGACAGGGGTCCTACGAGCAGTACTTC.

This clonotype was seen just once. This chain uses TRBV20-1 with TRBJ2-5; maybe TRBD1 (5 bases). V lost 6 bases to trimming and J lost 11 bases, with 19 bases between them. There are 12 residues in the CDR3. Germline loops: CDR1 DFQATT, CDR2 SNEGSKA (reference sequence). CDR3 residues: CSATDRSDEQYF. The CDR3 DNA reads as TGCAGTGCAACCGACAGAAGCGATGAGCAGTACTTC.

This clonotype was detected ten times or more. The CDR3 here is CSADPLATSYEQYF. DNA for the CDR3: TGCAGTGCCGACCCTCTAGCGACCTCCTACGAGCAGTACTTC. This chain connects TRBV20-1 to TRBJ2-7; D is possibly TRBD2 (6 bases). This CDR3 comprises 14 residues. The germline V gene has CDR1 DFQATT and CDR2 SNEGSKA (reference sequence). Trimming took 6 bases from V and 0 from J, leaving 15 bases between them.

This rearrangement joins TRBV10-3 to TRBJ1-4, with a weak D call TRBD1 (5 bases). V was pared by 3 bases and J by 11 bases, with 19 bases between. Germline V CDR1 and CDR2: ENHRY, SYGVKD. The CDR3 totals 15 residues. This CDR3 is CAISDSGTPVGKLFF. DNA of the CDR3: TGTGCCATCAGTGATTCCGGGACGCCAGTAGGGAAACTGTTTTTT.

This clonotype was counted a single time. The junction departs from germline at one end; a sequencing error may be responsible. V and J are TRBV7-7 and TRBJ2-2; TRBD1 matches at 7 bases. Germline loops: CDR1 SSHAT, CDR2 FNYEAQ (reference sequence). There are 16 residues in the CDR3. CDR3 amino acids: CASSPSGTVGTGELFF. The DNA for the CDR3 is TGTGCTAGCAGCCCTTCCGGGACAGTAGGCACCGGGGAGCTGTTTTTT.

This clonotype was detected only a few times. This sequence joins TRBV12-3 or TRBV12-4 and TRBJ1-2; D unclear. There are 12 residues in the CDR3. Trimming left V 6 bases short and J 8 bases short, with 13 bases between. The CDR3 region is CASRSAEGGYTF. CDR3 nucleotides: TGTGCCAGCAGATCGGCTGAGGGAGGCTACACCTTC.

V and J are TRBV7-3 and TRBJ2-7; TRBD2 agrees at 8 bases. The CDR3 loop spans 15 amino acids. V was clipped by 0 bases and J by 4 bases; unmatched bases: 5. Germline CDR1 reads SGHTA; CDR2 reads FQGTGA. This chain's CDR3 is CASSLTGTRPYEQYF. The CDR3 DNA sequence: TGTGCCAGCAGCTTAACCGGGACTAGACCATACGAGCAGTACTTC. The whole variable domain, filled in from reference TRBV7-3 and TRBJ2-7, reads GAGVSQTPSNKVTEKGKYVELRCDPISGHTALYWYRQSLGQGPEFLIYFQGTGAADDSGLPNDRFFAVRPEGSVSTLKIQRTERGDSAVYLCASSLTGTRPYEQYFGPGTRLTVT.

The chain couples TRBV6-5 to TRBJ2-5; 8 bases line up with TRBD1. CDR1 is MNHEY, CDR2 SVGAGI, per germline. With V trimmed by 7 bases and J by 0 bases, 7 bases remained unmatched. The length of the CDR3 is 15 residues. In DNA, the CDR3 is TGTGCCAGCAAGATAGACAGGGGACACCAAGAGACCCAGTACTTC. Protein product: CASKIDRGHQETQYF.

This chain joins TRBV12-3 or TRBV12-4 and TRBJ2-5; possible D gene TRBD1, 5 bases. This CDR3 has 14 amino acids. V dropped 7 bases and J dropped 1 base, with 13 bases sitting between them. The CDR3 region has the DNA TGTGCCAGCAAAGGTTCAGGGTCCCAAGAGACCCAGTACTTC. Translation gives CASKGSGSQETQYF.

The rearrangement uses TRBV11-2 and TRBJ1-2, with TRBD1 matching 8 bases. This CDR3 has 16 residues. Per the germline V gene, CDR1 is SGHAT and CDR2 is FQNNGV. Losses at the gene ends were 5 bases for V and 5 bases for J; bases not matched to a gene: 13. The CDR3 loop is CASSLQGQAGVYGYTF. Written as DNA, the CDR3 is TGTGCCAGCAGCCTTCAGGGACAGGCCGGGGTTTATGGCTACACCTTC.

The rearrangement uses TRBV29-1 and TRBJ2-7, with D perhaps given as TRBD1 or TRBD2 (7 bases each). CDR3 length: 14 amino acids. Trimming took off 5 bases at V and 3 bases at J, with 17 bases between the two ends. The germline gives CDR1 SQVTM, CDR2 ANQGSEA. The CDR3 spells CSVLQGGSGYEQYF. Written as DNA, the CDR3 is TGCAGCGTTCTGCAGGGGGGGTCAGGCTACGAGCAGTACTTC.

Many counts were recorded for this clonotype. The V gene is TRBV12-3 or TRBV12-4, the J gene TRBJ2-7; 7 nucleotides agree with TRBD2. Losses at the gene ends were 4 bases for V and 2 bases for J; bases not matched to a gene: 5. The length of the CDR3 is 14 residues. CDR3 DNA: TGTGCCAGCAGTTATCTAGCGGTAACCTACGAGCAGTACTTC. Protein product: CASSYLAVTYEQYF.

This clonotype has a handful of counts. J is TRBJ2-4 and V is TRBV12-3 or TRBV12-4, with 9 bases identical to TRBD2. V was pared by 6 bases and J by 4 bases, with 7 bases of the junction left unmatched. The CDR3 loop spans 15 amino acids. CDR3 protein: CASSKGLAQKNIQYF. For the CDR3, the DNA is TGTGCCAGCAGCAAGGGACTAGCCCAAAAAAACATTCAGTACTTC.

The chain carries TRBV28 and TRBJ2-7; D is unresolved. CDR3 length equals 12 residues. The germline CDR1 and CDR2 sequences are MDHEN and SYDVKM. V shed 6 bases and J shed 7 bases, with 13 bases lying between them. This CDR3 is CASSTNVLEQYF. Written as DNA, the CDR3 is TGTGCCAGCAGCACAAATGTCTTGGAGCAGTACTTC.

For the CDR3, the DNA is TGTGCCAGCAGACTTAGCGGGGGACCCTACAATGAGCAGTACTTC. Its translation: CASRLSGGPYNEQYF. The rearrangement joins TRBV28 to TRBJ2-1, with 9 bases matching TRBD2. The J call may be incorrect, as the DNA end agrees better with TRBJ2-7. The CDR3 has 15 amino acids. Germline V lookup: CDR1 MDHEN, CDR2 SYDVKM.

The chain joins TRBV3-1 to TRBJ1-2; TRBD1 matches at 8 bases. Trimming took 0 bases from V and 1 from J; bases not matched to a gene: 4. Germline CDR1 is LGHDT and CDR2 is YNNKEL (reference sequence). The CDR3 spans 16 residues. DNA for the CDR3: TGTGCCAGCAGCCAAGATTGGGACAGGAATAACTATGGCTACACCTTC. The encoded protein is CASSQDWDRNNYGYTF. The full variable domain, in which reference TRBV3-1 and TRBJ1-2 provide the parts outside the CDR3, is DTAVSQTPKYLVTQMGNDKSIKCEQNLGHDTMYWYKQDSKKFLKIMFSYNNKELIINETVPNRFSPKSPDKAHLNLHINSLELGDSAVYFCASSQDWDRNNYGYTFGSGTRLTVV.

This clonotype showed up just once. Its ends do not fully match the called genes, so a read error is possible. V and J are TRBV5-5 and TRBJ2-3; unclear D gene. CDR1 is SGHKS and CDR2 is YYEKEE in the germline V gene (reference sequence). The CDR3 consists of 14 residues. The CDR3 protein is CAGSFDSITDTQYF. The CDR3 DNA is TGTGCCGGCAGCTTTGATAGCATAACAGATACGCAGTATTTT.

This clonotype was recorded at least ten times. The chain uses TRBV14 and TRBJ2-5, with D possibly TRBD1 on 7 matching bases. Per the germline V gene, CDR1 is SGHDN and CDR2 is FVKESK. This CDR3 is built from 17 residues. Trimming removed 4 bases from V and 2 bases from J, with 20 bases in between. CDR3 in DNA: TGTGCCAGCAGCCGACGGAGGGACAGATTGCCACAAGAGACCCAGTACTTC. Its translation: CASSRRRDRLPQETQYF. Full variable domain (missing parts from reference TRBV14 and TRBJ2-5): EAGVTQFPSHSVIEKGQTVTLRCDPISGHDNLYWYRRVMGKEIKFLLHFVKESKQDESGMPNNRFLAERTGGTYSTLKVQPAELEDSGVYFCASSRRRDRLPQETQYFGPGTRLLVL.

The CDR3 here is CASRGSFYEQYF. The CDR3 coding sequence is TGTGCCAGCAGGGGGTCCTTCTACGAGCAGTACTTC. V usage is TRBV28 and J usage is TRBJ2-7; no firm D call. Germline-derived CDR1 and CDR2 are MDHEN and SYDVKM. The CDR3 length is 12 residues. The V and J ends lost 6 bases and 3 bases respectively, with 9 bases between them.

This chain links TRBV7-2 with TRBJ2-3; D call uncertain. V lost 2 bases to trimming and J lost 5 bases, with 8 bases between them. Germline lookup yields CDR1 SGHTA and CDR2 FQGNSA. The CDR3 is made up of 13 amino acids. CDR3 amino acids: CASSLNPGDTQYF. CDR3 coding DNA: TGTGCCAGCAGCTTAAACCCGGGAGATACGCAGTATTTT.

For this clonotype: This sequence may be a read error, since a much larger clone differs from it by one base. The V and J genes are TRBV20-1 and TRBJ2-1, with TRBD2 matching over 14 bases. The length of the CDR3 is 17 residues. Germline V gives CDR1 DFQATT, CDR2 SNEGSKA (reference sequence). DNA of the CDR3: TGCAGGCCCCTCGGGACTAGCGGGGGAAGCTCCTACAATGAGCAGTTCTTC. Translation gives CRPLGTSGGSSYNEQFF.

This clonotype was detected many times. The chain couples TRBV3-1 to TRBJ1-2; the D gene is possibly TRBD1 (5 bases). Germline CDR1 and CDR2: LGHDT and YNNKEL (reference sequence). Trimming left V 1 base short and J 4 bases short, with 13 bases between. This CDR3 has 15 residues. The CDR3 DNA follows: TGTGCCAGCAGCCAAGGGCTCGGAAGGGGCTATGGCTACACCTTC. Residues: CASSQGLGRGYGYTF.

On this clonotype itself: A read error may account for a junction end that differs from germline. The chain joins TRBV4-3 to TRBJ2-4; D is tentatively TRBD1 or TRBD2 (6 bases each). There are 15 residues in the CDR3. From germline, CDR1 is LGHNA and CDR2 YSLEER. CDR3 amino acids: CASSQDVGGKNIRYF. In DNA form, the CDR3 reads TGCGCCAGCAGCCAAGATGTGGGGGGCAAAAACATTCGGTACTTC.

In its sample, this clonotype was seen a few times. The chain couples TRBV7-2 to TRBJ2-3, with 8 bases aligning to TRBD2. V lost 5 bases, J lost 1 base, and 11 bases stayed unmatched. CDR3 size: 17 residues. Germline lookup yields CDR1 SGHTA and CDR2 FQGNSA. In nucleotides, the CDR3 is TGTGCCAGCAGCAGACGAGGTAGCGGGGCTGGCACAGATACGCAGTATTTT. Protein product: CASSRRGSGAGTDTQYF.